This T cell receptor beta chain appears in the sequencing data of a study of T-cell memory formation after mild COVID-19 (dated by TCRdb to the early 2020s). Background on the whole study: TCR sequence clusters from the two donors were largely donor specific. Longitudinal TCRalpha and TCRbeta repertoire sequencing tracked T-cell clones expanding and contracting after mild COVID-19 in a couple of donors. Two young, previously healthy adult volunteers made up the cohort, one male and one female. Overall study outcomes, separate from this receptor: The detection of some responding clones in pre-infection memory suggests that pre-existing cross-reactive memory T cells joined the SARS-CoV-2 response. Contracting CD4+ clones turned up mainly in the CM and EM memory subsets, whereas EMRA was where CD8+ clones were enriched. Only two mild cases were covered by the study, and larger cohorts that include severe cases with pre-infection samples were considered necessary. Balanced CD4/CD8 phenotypes were observed for clones contracting from day 15 to 85, whereas a bias towards CD4+ was observed for a second wave of clones expanding from day 15 to 37. SARS-CoV-2 specificity of the second-wave clones peaking on day 37 was not confirmed.

Ficoll-Paque density gradient centrifugation was used to isolate PBMCs. CDR1 and CDR2 were assigned from the germline V gene (reference sequence) as DFQATT and SNEGSKA. V was cut back by 6 bases and J by 3 bases, leaving a gap of 17 bases between them. Including cysteine and phenylalanine, the CDR3 has 14 amino acids. Only the CDR3 region is kept as DNA, spanning 42 bases read in frame from base 1. A note on this clonotype: What this receptor recognizes is not known. Within one base of it there is no much larger clone, and no base qualities were kept.

The sequencer listed for this sample is Illumina NovaSeq 6000. Using 5'RACE with constant-segment primers, TCRalpha and TCRbeta cDNA libraries were constructed, with sample barcodes and unique molecular identifiers added in the process. Trizol reagent was used to extract RNA from every sample. Libraries were amplified in two PCR steps, with a second sample barcode and Illumina TruSeq adapters added in the second step. Sequencing of libraries was performed on an Illumina NovaSeq with 2 x 150 bp paired-end reads. Per the original workflow: Reads were demultiplexed and collapsed into UMI-guided consensus sequences with migec v1.2.7. Using mixcr v2.1.11, UMI consensuses were aligned to TRA and TRB V and J templates and then assembled into clonotypes. A clonotype was counted as expanded or contracted only when both edgeR and NoisET called the clonotype significant, with the noise models trained on biological replicates. For edgeR calls, a false discovery rate-adjusted p below 0.01 and a log2 fold-change threshold of 1 were applied. As an exploratory analysis of dynamics, max-normalized trajectories of the 1000 most abundant clonotypes were examined with PCA combined with hierarchical clustering. Separately sequenced CD4+ and CD8+ repertoires were used to assign a CD4 or CD8 phenotype to each responding clone. TCRdb cleaned the public reads at Q25 with fastp, built clones with MiXCR and kept in-frame beta chains. Every distinct CDR3 protein forms one entry, paired with its most common genes and DNA. These V and J calls are TCRdb output, not the study's own analysis. For this sample the table gives about 180,000 distinct CDR3 sequences, of which around 15% were detected only once. About 1.9% of the sample is taken by the ten largest.

Sequencing was carried out using PBMCs or a T cell subset sorted from them (not recorded which). The chain was built from TRBV20-1 and TRBJ1-2, and possibly TRBD1, on 5 matching bases. This receptor was obtained from an adult woman who had mild COVID-19 (a few samples of this study predate the infection). The sample titles of this study are shuffled in the database, so cell type and time point are left out; the donor was told from shared clones. The CDR3 loop reads CSAPAGRRDYGYTF. The DNA is as follows: TGCAGTGCCCCGGCGGGGCGCAGGGACTATGGCTACACCTTC.